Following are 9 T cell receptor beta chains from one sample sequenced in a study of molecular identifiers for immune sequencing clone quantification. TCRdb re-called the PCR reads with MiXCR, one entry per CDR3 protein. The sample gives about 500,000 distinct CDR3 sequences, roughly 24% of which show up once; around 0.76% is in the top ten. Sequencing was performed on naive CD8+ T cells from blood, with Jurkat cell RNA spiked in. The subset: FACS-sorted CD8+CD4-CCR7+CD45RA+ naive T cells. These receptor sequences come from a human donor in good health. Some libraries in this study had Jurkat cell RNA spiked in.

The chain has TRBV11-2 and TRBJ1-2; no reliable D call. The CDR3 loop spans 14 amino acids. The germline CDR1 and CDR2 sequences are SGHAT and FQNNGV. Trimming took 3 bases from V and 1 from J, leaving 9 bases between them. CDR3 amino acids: CASSLAGNNYGYTF. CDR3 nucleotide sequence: TGTGCCAGCAGCTTGGCAGGCAATAACTATGGCTACACCTTC. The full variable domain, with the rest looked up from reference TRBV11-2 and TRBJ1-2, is EAGVAQSPRYKIIEKRQSVAFWCNPISGHATLYWYQQILGQGPKLLIQFQNNGVVDDSQLPKDRFSAERLKGVDSTLKIQPAKLEDSAVYLCASSLAGNNYGYTFGSGTRLTVV.

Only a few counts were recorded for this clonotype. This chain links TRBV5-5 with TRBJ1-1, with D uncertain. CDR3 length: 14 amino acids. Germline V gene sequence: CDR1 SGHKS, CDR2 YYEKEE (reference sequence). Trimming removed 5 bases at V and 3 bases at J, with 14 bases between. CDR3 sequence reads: CASSPGTRDTEAFF. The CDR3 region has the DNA TGTGCCAGCAGTCCAGGCACTCGGGACACTGAAGCTTTCTTT.

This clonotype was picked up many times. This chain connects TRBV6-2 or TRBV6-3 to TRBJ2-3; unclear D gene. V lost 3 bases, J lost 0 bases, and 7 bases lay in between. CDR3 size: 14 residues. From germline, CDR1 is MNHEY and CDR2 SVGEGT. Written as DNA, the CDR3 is TGTGCCAGCAGTTATACTTCTAGCACAGATACGCAGTATTTT. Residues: CASSYTSSTDTQYF.

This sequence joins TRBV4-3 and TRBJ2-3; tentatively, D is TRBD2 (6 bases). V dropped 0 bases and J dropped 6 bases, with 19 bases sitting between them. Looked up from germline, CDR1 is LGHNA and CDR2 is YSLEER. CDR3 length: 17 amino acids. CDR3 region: CASSQDGGLINGDTQYF. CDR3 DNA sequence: TGCGCCAGCAGCCAAGATGGAGGACTAATTAATGGCGATACGCAGTATTTT.

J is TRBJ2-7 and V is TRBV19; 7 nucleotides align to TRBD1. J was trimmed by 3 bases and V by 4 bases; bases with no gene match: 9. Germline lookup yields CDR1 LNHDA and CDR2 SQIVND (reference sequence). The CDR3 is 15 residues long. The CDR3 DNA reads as TGTGCCAGTAGTACCTCGACAGGGTTCCACTACGAGCAGTACTTC. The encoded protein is CASSTSTGFHYEQYF.

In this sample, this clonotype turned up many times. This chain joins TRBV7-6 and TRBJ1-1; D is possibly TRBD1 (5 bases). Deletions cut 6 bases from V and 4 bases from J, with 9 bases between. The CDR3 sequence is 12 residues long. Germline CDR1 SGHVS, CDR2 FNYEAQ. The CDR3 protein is CASSTGATEAFF. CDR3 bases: TGTGCCAGCAGTACCGGGGCCACTGAAGCTTTCTTT.

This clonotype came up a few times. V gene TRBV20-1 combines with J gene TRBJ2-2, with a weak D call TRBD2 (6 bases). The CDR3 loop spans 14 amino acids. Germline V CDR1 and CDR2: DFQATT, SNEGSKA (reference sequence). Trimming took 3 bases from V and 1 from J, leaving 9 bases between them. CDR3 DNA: TGCAGTGCTAGTAGGCGGGAGAACACCGGGGAGCTGTTTTTT. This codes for CSASRRENTGELFF.

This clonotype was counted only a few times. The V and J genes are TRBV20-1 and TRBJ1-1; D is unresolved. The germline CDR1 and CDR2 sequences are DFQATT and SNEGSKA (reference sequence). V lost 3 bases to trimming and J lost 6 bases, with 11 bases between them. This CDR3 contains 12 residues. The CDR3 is CSARSLGPEAFF. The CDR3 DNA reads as TGCAGTGCTAGGTCCCTAGGCCCTGAAGCTTTCTTT.

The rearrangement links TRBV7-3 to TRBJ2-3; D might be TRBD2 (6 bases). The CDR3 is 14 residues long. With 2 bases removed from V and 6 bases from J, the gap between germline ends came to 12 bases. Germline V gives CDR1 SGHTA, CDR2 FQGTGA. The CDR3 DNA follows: TGTGCCAGCAGCTTACTAGCGTGGGTGGATACGCAGTATTTT. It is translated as CASSLLAWVDTQYF. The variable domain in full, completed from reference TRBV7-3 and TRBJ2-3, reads GAGVSQTPSNKVTEKGKYVELRCDPISGHTALYWYRQSLGQGPEFLIYFQGTGAADDSGLPNDRFFAVRPEGSVSTLKIQRTERGDSAVYLCASSLLAWVDTQYFGPGTRLTVL.